This note documents a single T cell receptor (beta chain) sequence. The data were taken from a study of control samples from healthy donors and cancer patients. Assay used: immunoSEQ multiplex PCR; TCRdb lists only in-frame clones, some missing. The sample records about 79,000 clones, roughly 93% being singletons. V gave up 3 bases and J gave up 1 base, with 6 bases separating them. The CDR3 has 13 amino acids. Per the germline V gene, CDR1 is LGHDT and CDR2 is YNNKEL (reference sequence). Sequencing was performed on PBMCs. The J gene is TRBJ1-2, the V gene TRBV3-1 (or the pseudogene TRBV3-2); no clear D. This clonotype originated in a woman between 40 and 55 years old with lung cancer. The CDR3 DNA follows: TGTGCCAGCAGCCAGGAAAATAACTATGGCTACACCTTC. Residues: CASSQENNYGYTF.